This T cell receptor (beta chain) was recovered during a study of beta chain features in type 1 diabetes. General study findings and limits: Relative to healthy donors, patients appeared to have naive, central memory and Treg TCRB repertoires that were more similar. Type 1 diabetes patients had VDJ junctions that carried fewer insertions and more deletions.

Staining for CD45RO/CCR7/CD25/CD127/CD95/CD27 allowed sorting of CD4+ naive, central memory, regulatory and stem cell-like memory cells. A remark on this clone: What it binds is not known. Other DNA variants within this sample encode the same CDR3.

The entirety of the isolated RNA underwent reverse transcription, so expressed TCRB transcripts were sequenced. Naive, central memory and regulatory T cell samples produced a mean of roughly 3.8 million reads. The data were produced by immunoSEQ multiplex PCR, yet TCRdb's version contains in-frame clones alone and is incomplete. Of approximately 340,000 clones detected, less than 15% appear once; the ten largest clones hold under 0.02%. The receptor comes from a woman younger than 30 in good health. Material for sequencing was naive CD4+ T cells from blood.

This CDR3 is CASSVSSGSYNEQFF. CDR3 nucleotides: TGTGCCAGCAGCGTATCCAGCGGCAGCTACAATGAGCAGTTCTTC. This chain joins TRBV9 and TRBJ2-1, with D possibly being TRBD2 (5 bases). V shed 1 base and J shed 3 bases, with 11 bases lying between them. This CDR3 has 15 amino acids. Germline values: CDR1 SGDLS, CDR2 YYNGEE.